The rows below give T cell receptor beta chains drawn from one sample of a study of blood T cell repertoires in COVID-19. Clones were sequenced by immunoSEQ multiplex PCR, and TCRdb holds only the in-frame ones, with some missing. The sample records approximately 140,000 clones, 84% being singletons. Sequencing was done on a sample of PBMCs or T cells enriched from blood (not recorded which). The receptors originated from a man aged 50 to 59 in a cohort exposed to, infected with or recovered from COVID-19 (not recorded which). The conserved cysteine and the conserved F or W are not part of the CDR3 here.

J gene,V gene,CDR3 protein
TRBJ2-5,TRBV7-2,ASSFAALETQY
TRBJ1-1,TRBV6-5,AGSYSKAGMNTEAF
TRBJ1-2,TRBV19,ASSTVGGTGFFYGYT
TRBJ2-3,TRBV6-4,ASSENGVGTDTQY
TRBJ1-4,TRBV11-2,ASSSTRVLGEKLF
TRBJ1-1,TRBV3-1/TRBV3-2,ASSHGQGGTEAF
TRBJ1-5,TRBV24-1,ATSSRESNQPQH
TRBJ2-7,TRBV2,ASSAREQY
TRBJ2-5,TRBV27,ASSPRPGLQETQY
TRBJ1-4,TRBV24-1,ATSQGQGEKLF
TRBJ2-1,TRBV19,ASSPIVGAYNEQF
TRBJ1-5,TRBV4-1,ASSQDLTGAYQPQH
TRBJ2-1,TRBV5-3,ARSSPSGVSYNEQF
TRBJ1-1,TRBV29-1,SVEDRGLHTEAF
TRBJ1-2,TRBV5-1,ASSLDGGYYGYT
TRBJ1-2,TRBV10-3,AISETLQGGYT
TRBJ1-2,TRBV6-6,ASNYGTGGIIYGYT
TRBJ2-1,TRBV6-5,ASSYSWDSNNEQF
TRBJ2-7,TRBV23-1,ASSRVFHSYEQY
TRBJ1-2,TRBV18,ASSPRQGHYGYT
TRBJ1-5,TRBV10-3,AIGQNSNQPQH
TRBJ1-1,TRBV30,AWTMGGNHEAF